This TCR beta chain was sequenced during a study of Tregs in tolerant kidney transplant recipients. Here immunoSEQ multiplex PCR was the method, and the copy in TCRdb shows in-frame clones only, minus some. In the table there are about 120,000 clones, about 91% of which are singletons. CDR1 and CDR2 from the germline V gene are SGHVS and FQNEAQ. J lost 11 bases, V lost 5 bases, and 7 bases had no gene match. CDR3 length: 12 residues. The rearrangement uses TRBV7-8 and TRBJ1-1; 8 bases are shared with TRBD1. The sample taken for sequencing was CD4+ T cells from blood. The clonotype was recovered from a human donor in good health. The CDR3 coding sequence is TGTGCCAGCAGCGAAAGGACAGGGCGGGCTTTCTTT. Translation: CASSERTGRAFF.